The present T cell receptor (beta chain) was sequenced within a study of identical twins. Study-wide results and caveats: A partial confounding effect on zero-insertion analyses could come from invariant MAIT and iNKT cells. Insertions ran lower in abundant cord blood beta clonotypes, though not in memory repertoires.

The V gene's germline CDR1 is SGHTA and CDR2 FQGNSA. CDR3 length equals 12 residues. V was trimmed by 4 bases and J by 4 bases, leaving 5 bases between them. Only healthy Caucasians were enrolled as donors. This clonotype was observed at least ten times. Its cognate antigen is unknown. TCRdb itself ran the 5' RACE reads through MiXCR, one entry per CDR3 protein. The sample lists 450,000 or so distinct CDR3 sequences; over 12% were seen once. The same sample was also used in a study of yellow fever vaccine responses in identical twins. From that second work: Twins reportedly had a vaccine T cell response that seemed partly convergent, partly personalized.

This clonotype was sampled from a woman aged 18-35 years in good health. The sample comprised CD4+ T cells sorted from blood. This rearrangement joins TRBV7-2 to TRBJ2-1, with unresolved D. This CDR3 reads CASSWSYNEQFF. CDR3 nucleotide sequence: TGTGCCAGCAGCTGGTCATACAATGAGCAGTTCTTC. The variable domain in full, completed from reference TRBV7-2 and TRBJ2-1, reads GAGVSQSPSNKVTEKGKDVELRCDPISGHTALYWYRQSLGQGLEFLIYFQGNSAPDKSGLPSDRFSAERTGGSVSTLTIQRTQQEDSAVYLCASSWSYNEQFFGPGTRLTVL.